A single T cell receptor (beta chain) is shown here with its context. This receptor's antigen is unknown. No qualities accompany the bases; no much larger clone lies one base away. The time point label, as the study defines it: roughly 24 weeks on oral tofacitinib. According to the study, the label for this sample's treatment or condition signals: oral pan-JAK inhibitor, 5-10 mg twice daily. From alopecia areata patients, peripheral blood was collected along with lesional scalp punch biopsies. After PBMCs were isolated by density centrifugation and stained for CD3, CD4 and CD8, a FACSAria was used to sort CD4+ and CD8+ T cells. This record comes from a study of CD8+ T cells in alopecia areata (dated by TCRdb to 2016 to 2018). For context, the study as a whole: Treated patients were enrolled in an open-label pilot trial of oral tofacitinib, 5 to 10 mg twice daily, for moderate-to-severe alopecia areata. Scalp clonality was compared among normal scalp (n=4), patchy alopecia areata scalp (n=8), and alopecia totalis/universalis scalp (n=8). TCRbeta CDR3 regions were amplified by immunoSEQ multiplex PCR using 35 Vbeta forward and 13 Jbeta reverse primers. The SALT score, which quantifies the percentage of affected scalp surface area, was used to measure disease severity in treated patients. High-throughput TCRbeta sequencing was used to examine T cell clonal expansion in alopecia areata in both the C3H/HeJ mouse model and human patients. Tofacitinib was administered for 6 to 18 months, and 6 months of follow-up off drug were then conducted to assess delayed response and recurrence. Biopsies were taken from tofacitinib-treated patients at baseline and again at 4 and 24 weeks into treatment, and several of those patients also had a later scalp biopsy. RNA was extracted with the PAXgene miRNA kit for fixed scalp, the miRNeasy kit for PBMCs, and the RNeasy kit for mouse skin. Human TCRbeta sequencing covered scalp tissue and sorted CD4+ and CD8+ peripheral blood T cells from patchy and totalis/universalis alopecia areata patients and healthy controls.

What the authors observed across the whole study: Because the treated cohort was small and had only one nonresponder, larger studies are needed to examine links between baseline CD8+ expansion and response. Shared TCR sequences between patients were less evident than in mice, which may be partly attributable to HLA diversity in the patient population. Scalp clonality and the number of expanded CD8+ clones among the top 100 scalp clones were significantly decreased by tofacitinib. Resident alphabeta T cells in normal human skin are also sequenced, complicating scalp TCR repertoire analysis, unlike mouse skin dominated by gammadelta T cells. During tofacitinib treatment, many expanded lesional clones stuck around in both scalp and blood, and this persistence may partly explain why relapse happens after treatment is stopped. Compared with normal scalp, lesional scalp, particularly in alopecia totalis/universalis, had higher clonality and more expanded CD8+ clones, which suggests antigenic drive.

To prepare the library, the immunoSEQ multiplex PCR assay was applied. For TCR sequencing, RNA was extracted from every sample and reverse transcribed into cDNA to serve as template. SuperScript III was used to make first-strand cDNA, primed with a 2:1 mix of oligo-dT and random hexamers. A synthetic immune receptor repertoire was used to gauge amplification bias, and whatever bias remained was removed computationally. As for the authors' bioinformatics: Raw reads were preprocessed to remove errors, and CDR3 was defined by IMGT conventions from the conserved cysteine to phenylalanine. To get clonality, Shannon entropy was normalized by log2 of the number of productive unique TCRs and the result was subtracted from 1. Whether each scalp clone was CD4 or CD8 was inferred by checking scalp TCRbeta sequences against the CD4 and CD8 repertoires from sorted blood. As stored in TCRdb, this immuneACCESS dataset retains in-frame rearrangements with V and J assigned. A fraction of the clones does not appear; measured against another copy, unresolved V genes explain less than half of the discrepancy, and the remainder lacks a known reason. V and J calls and clone size are those listed in that table; D and trimming were worked out from the DNA. This sample has 90,000 to 120,000 clones in its table, and over 80% of those were observed once. The ten largest clonotypes hold over 20% of the sample.

The TCR sequence derives from a human donor with alopecia areata. The sequences come from CD8+ T cells sorted from blood, collected at week 24, from a patient treated with tofacitinib.

The sequence in DNA is TGTGCCAGCAGTTTAAGCAGTAAGGAGACCCAGTACTTC. It is translated as CASSLSSKETQYF. The sequence is built from TRBV28 and TRBJ2-5; no D gene can be assigned with confidence. The junction carries 9 bases between V and J, which are trimmed by 2 bases and 5 bases respectively. CDR1 and CDR2 are read off the germline V gene as MDHEN and SYDVKM. The CDR3 holds 13 amino acids from the cysteine to the phenylalanine. Just CDR3 DNA is preserved here, 39 bases in frame from base 1.